One sample yielded the 8 T cell receptor beta chains listed below, sequenced in a study of neurological immune-mediated disorders. TCRdb redid the calling of the 5' RACE reads with MiXCR, one entry per CDR3 protein. The sample has about 41,000 distinct CDR3 sequences, about 15% seen once. Sequencing used CD4+ T cells from blood. Every receptor here comes from a woman aged 55-69 years with HTLV-1-associated myelopathy (HAM/TSP).

This clonotype was picked up many times. V and J are TRBV7-9 and TRBJ2-7; 7 bases map to TRBD2. CDR1 and CDR2 from the germline V gene are SEHNR and FQNEAQ (reference sequence). The CDR3 is 16 residues long. With V trimmed by 1 base and J by 0 bases, 6 bases remained unmatched. In DNA, the CDR3 is TGTGCCAGCAGCTTAGTCGGAGGCGGGGGCTCCTACGAGCAGTACTTC. Translating gives CASSLVGGGGSYEQYF.

The chain couples TRBV20-1 to TRBJ2-3, with D maybe TRBD2 (6 bases). Looked up from germline, CDR1 is DFQATT and CDR2 is SNEGSKA (reference sequence). V was shortened by 2 bases and J by 0 bases, with 9 bases between the two germline ends. CDR3 length: 14 amino acids. Here the CDR3 reads CSARFGTSTDTQYF. CDR3 bases: TGCAGTGCTAGATTTGGGACTAGCACAGATACGCAGTATTTT.

This clonotype showed up many times. In nucleotides, the CDR3 is TGTGCCAGCAGTTCGGGCAATGAGCAGTTCTTC. Translation gives CASSSGNEQFF. The J gene is TRBJ2-1, the V gene TRBV12-3 or TRBV12-4; D is undetermined. The CDR3 has 11 amino acids. Trimming pared 4 bases from V and 6 bases from J, leaving 4 bases between.

This clonotype was recorded many times. The chain couples TRBV7-2 to TRBJ2-3; D unclear. V lost 1 base and J lost 1, with 6 bases in between. The CDR3 runs to 14 residues. Germline CDR1 is SGHTA and CDR2 is FQGNSA. The CDR3 DNA reads as TGTGCCAGCAGCTTAGGGCCAGGCACAGATACGCAGTATTTT. This encodes CASSLGPGTDTQYF. The full variable domain, with the rest looked up from reference TRBV7-2 and TRBJ2-3, is GAGVSQSPSNKVTEKGKDVELRCDPISGHTALYWYRQSLGQGLEFLIYFQGNSAPDKSGLPSDRFSAERTGGSVSTLTIQRTQQEDSAVYLCASSLGPGTDTQYFGPGTRLTVL.

This clonotype was recorded many times. The chain combines TRBV12-3 or TRBV12-4 with TRBJ2-1; weak D call: TRBD2 (6 bases). V was clipped by 6 bases and J by 9 bases, with 21 bases between them. The CDR3 totals 15 residues. CDR3 nucleotide sequence: TGTGCCAGCAGGGCGTCTGGGCGGGAAGACGTTGAGCAGTTCTTC. Translating it yields CASRASGREDVEQFF.

This clonotype occurred many times. The rearrangement joins TRBV18 to TRBJ1-2; TRBD1 matches at 7 bases. Losses at the gene ends were 3 bases for V and 4 bases for J; bases not matched to a gene: 8. Looked up from germline, CDR1 is KGHSH and CDR2 is LQKENI. CDR3 length: 15 residues. The CDR3 here is CASSPPGQPFYGYTF. CDR3 DNA sequence: TGTGCCAGCTCACCCCCGGGACAGCCTTTCTATGGCTACACCTTC. The variable domain in full, with the rest retrieved from reference TRBV18 and TRBJ1-2, is NAGVMQNPRHLVRRRGQEARLRCSPMKGHSHVYWYRQLPEEGLKFMVYLQKENIIDESGMPKERFSAEFPKEGPSILRIQQVVRGDSAAYFCASSPPGQPFYGYTFGSGTRLTVV.

At least ten counts were recorded for this clonotype. The V and J genes are TRBV5-1 and TRBJ2-1; 8 bases agree with TRBD2. CDR1 and CDR2 from the germline V gene are SGHRS and YFSETQ. The J segment lost 3 bases and the V segment lost 4 bases, leaving 21 bases of the junction unmatched. The CDR3 runs 20 residues. This chain's CDR3 is CASSPGRGAVEGGLYNEQFF. CDR3 nucleotides: TGCGCCAGCAGCCCCGGGAGGGGGGCCGTTGAAGGGGGGCTCTACAATGAGCAGTTCTTC.

Ten or more counts support this clonotype. V usage is TRBV5-1 and J usage is TRBJ1-4, with D hard to call. The CDR3 totals 14 residues. Per the germline V gene, CDR1 is SGHRS and CDR2 is YFSETQ. The V end lost 4 bases, the J end lost 4 bases, and 11 bases lay between the germline ends. CDR3 region: CASSPDQINEKLFF. In nucleotides, the CDR3 is TGCGCCAGCAGCCCGGACCAGATTAATGAAAAACTGTTTTTT.